The subject of this entry is one TCR beta chain. Antigen unknown. Sequencing libraries made from TCR beta cDNA carried unique molecular identifiers. TCRdb re-called the PCR reads through MiXCR, storing one row per CDR3 protein. Counted here are some 800,000 distinct CDR3 sequences, roughly 50% occurring once; the ten biggest clones make up 4% to 5%. This specimen belongs to a study of post-analysis software for immune sequencing data. About the research overall: Clinical courses comprised relapsing-remitting, secondary progressive and progressive-relapsing multiple sclerosis.

Study observations and caveats: Samples made in the same batch grouped tightly together by F measure. Relative to controls, patients had 5 or 6 TRBV segments at higher frequency, with TRBV5-6, TRBV5-1 and TRBV20-1 among these.

Germline CDR1 and CDR2: SQVTM and ANQGSEA. The CDR3 runs 17 residues. Trimming cost V 1 base and J 1 base, with 19 bases left between them. Sequencing was performed on blood. The gene calls are TRBV29-1 and TRBJ2-5; D is unresolved. This receptor was taken from a girl between 5 and 17 years old with multiple sclerosis. In DNA, the CDR3 is TGCAGCGTTGAAGGGCTGAGGCTTGAACGATCCCAAGAGACCCAGTACTTC. It specifies CSVEGLRLERSQETQYF.